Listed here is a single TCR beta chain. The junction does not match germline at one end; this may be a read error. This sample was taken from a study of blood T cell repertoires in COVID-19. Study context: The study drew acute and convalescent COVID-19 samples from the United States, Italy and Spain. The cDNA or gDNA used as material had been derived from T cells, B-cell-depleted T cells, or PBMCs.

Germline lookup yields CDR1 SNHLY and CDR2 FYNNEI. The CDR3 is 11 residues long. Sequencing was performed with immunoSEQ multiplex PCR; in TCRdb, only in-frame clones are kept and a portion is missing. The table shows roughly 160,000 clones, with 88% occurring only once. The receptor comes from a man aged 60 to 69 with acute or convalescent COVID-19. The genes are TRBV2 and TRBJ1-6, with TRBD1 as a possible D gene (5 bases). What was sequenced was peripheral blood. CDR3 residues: CASTGNSALHF. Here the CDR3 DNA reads TGTGCCAGCACAGGGAATTCAGCCCTCCACTTT.